This TCR beta chain was captured in a study of radiotherapy plus CTLA-4 blockade in lung cancer. Trimming shortened V by 5 bases and J by 10 bases, and 12 bases separated the two germline ends. This CDR3 is built from 11 residues. Germline V gives CDR1 DFQATT, CDR2 SNEGSKA (reference sequence). Using immunoSEQ multiplex PCR, the repertoire was profiled, and TCRdb retains in-frame clones only, with some absent. This table has 90,000 or so clones, roughly four fifths appearing once. Focal radiation with ipilimumab CTLA-4 blockade was given to patients with chemo-refractory metastatic non-small-cell lung cancer. Overall study results and limits: Expansion in blood of tumor-derived TCR clones was seen after radiotherapy plus ipilimumab. The authors reported that early blood T cell clone dynamics, with interferon-beta, best predicted response.

Comment on this clone: Its matching antigen is unknown.

This receptor was obtained from a human donor with non-small cell lung cancer who had stable disease on radiotherapy plus ipilimumab. Here the sequenced sample was peripheral blood, taken from a patient treated with radiotherapy plus ipilimumab. The chain couples TRBV20-1 to TRBJ2-1, with D maybe TRBD1 (5 bases). The CDR3 DNA is TGCAGTGCTCCCCGTCGGACAGAGCAGTTCTTC. Protein sequence: CSAPRRTEQFF.